This T cell receptor beta chain was captured by sequencing in a study of blood T cells in healthy people across ages. Peripheral blood was drawn, ten milliliters per donor. The use of a sample-barcoded 5' primer and a J-beta primer mix characterized a second PCR of roughly 6 to 12 cycles. TCRdb reanalysed the 5' RACE reads using MiXCR and keeps one entry per CDR3 protein. The table has approximately 800,000 distinct CDR3 sequences, about 55% seen once; the top ten hold under 50%. Trimming took 5 bases from V and 1 from J, leaving 15 bases between them. Germline V lookup: CDR1 KGHSH, CDR2 LQKENI. CDR3 length: 16 amino acids.

The sequencing sample was made of blood. This chain joins TRBV18 and TRBJ2-1, with D perhaps assigned TRBD1 or TRBD2 (5 bases each). This receptor was obtained from a man aged 80 or over in good health. CDR3 sequence reads: CASSADRDGSYNEQFF. CDR3 nucleotide sequence: TGTGCCAGCTCAGCGGACCGGGACGGGTCCTACAATGAGCAGTTCTTC.